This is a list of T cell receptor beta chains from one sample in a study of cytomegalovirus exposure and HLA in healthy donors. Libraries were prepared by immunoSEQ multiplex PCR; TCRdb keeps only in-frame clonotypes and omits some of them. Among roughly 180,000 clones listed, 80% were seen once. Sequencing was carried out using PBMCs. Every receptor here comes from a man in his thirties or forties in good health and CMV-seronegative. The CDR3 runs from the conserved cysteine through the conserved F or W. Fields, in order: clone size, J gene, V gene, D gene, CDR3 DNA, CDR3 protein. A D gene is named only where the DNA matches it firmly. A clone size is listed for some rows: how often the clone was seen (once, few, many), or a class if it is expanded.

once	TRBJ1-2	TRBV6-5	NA	TGTGCCAGCAGCCAGGCAAACTATGGCTACACCTTC	CASSQANYGYTF
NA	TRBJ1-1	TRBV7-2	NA	TGTGCCAGCAGCGCCTCTTTCAGGGGAGCTTTCTTT	CASSASFRGAFF
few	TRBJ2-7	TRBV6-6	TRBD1	TGTGCCAGCAGGCGGACAGGCTCCTCCTACGAGCAGTACTTC	CASRRTGSSYEQYF
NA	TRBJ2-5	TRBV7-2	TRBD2	TGTGCCAGCAGCTTTAGCGGGGGGGCTGGAGCCCAGTACTTC	CASSFSGGAGAQYF
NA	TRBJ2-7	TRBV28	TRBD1	TGTGCCAGCAGCCTAGGGACAGGGAGAGGAGAGCAGTACTTC	CASSLGTGRGEQYF
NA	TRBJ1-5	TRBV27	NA	TGTGCCAGCAGTTCAGGCAGCAATCAGCCCCAGCATTTT	CASSSGSNQPQHF
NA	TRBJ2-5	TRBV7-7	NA	TGTGCTAGCAGCTTTTCTAACCAAGAGACCCAGTACTTC	CASSFSNQETQYF
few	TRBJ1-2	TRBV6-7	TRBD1	TGTGCCAGGCAACCGGGACAGGGGGCTAATGGCTACACCTTC	CARQPGQGANGYTF
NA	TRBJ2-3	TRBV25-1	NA	TGTGCCAGCAGTCCTTACGGTGGGAGGGGGACGGGAGATACGCAGTATTTT	CASSPYGGRGTGDTQYF
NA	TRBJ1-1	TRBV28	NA	TGTGCCAGCAGCTGGGGCGCGAACACTGAAGCTTTCTTT	CASSWGANTEAFF
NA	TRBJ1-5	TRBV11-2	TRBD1	TGTGCCAGCAGCTCGCAACAGGGGGGTGGCAATCAGCCCCAGCATTTT	CASSSQQGGGNQPQHF
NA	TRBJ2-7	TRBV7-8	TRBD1	TGTGCCAGCAGTTTAAGGGACAGGGGGTACGAGCAGTACTTC	CASSLRDRGYEQYF
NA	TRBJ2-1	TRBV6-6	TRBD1	TGTGCCAGCAGGGGACAGGCGGCTCACTCCTACAATGAGCAGTTCTTC	CASRGQAAHSYNEQFF
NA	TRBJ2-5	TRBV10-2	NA	TGCGCCAGCAGTGAGTCGAGGGCCCTTGAGACCCAGTACTTC	CASSESRALETQYF
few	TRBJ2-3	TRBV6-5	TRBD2	TGTGCCACCGCCCTAGCGGGGGGTGGGACAGATACGCAGTATTTT	CATALAGGGTDTQYF
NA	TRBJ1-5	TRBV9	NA	TGTGCCAGCAGCGTGGCTGACAGTTATGGTCAGCCCCAGCATTTT	CASSVADSYGQPQHF
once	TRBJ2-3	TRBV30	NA	TGTGCCTGGAGTGTAGGGGGGGCAGATACGCAGTATTTT	CAWSVGGADTQYF
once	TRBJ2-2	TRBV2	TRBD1	TGTGCCAGCCGCGACAGGGCCGCGAACACCGGGGAGCTGTTTTTT	CASRDRAANTGELFF
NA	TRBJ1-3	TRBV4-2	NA	TGTGCCAGCAGCCAGGACGAGGGCTTCCGCACCATATATTTT	CASSQDEGFRTIYF
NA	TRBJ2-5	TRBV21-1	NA	TGTGCCAGCAGCAAAGTCCTCGGCGGGAGGAGTCAATTACAAGAGACCCAGTACTTC	CASSKVLGGRSQLQETQYF
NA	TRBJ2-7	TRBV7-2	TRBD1	TGTGCCAGCAGCTCTCCGGGACAGATCATCTACGAGCAGTACTTC	CASSSPGQIIYEQYF
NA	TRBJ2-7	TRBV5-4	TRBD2	TGTGCCAGCAGCTTGGTTACGGGAGGGCCCCCCGATCCCTACGAGCAGTACTTC	CASSLVTGGPPDPYEQYF
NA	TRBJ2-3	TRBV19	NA	TGTGCCAGTAGTACCTCGAGGGGGGATACGCAGTATTTT	CASSTSRGDTQYF
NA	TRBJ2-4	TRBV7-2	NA	TGTGCCAGCAGCCCCCAGACAGGACTTCAGTACTTC	CASSPQTGLQYF
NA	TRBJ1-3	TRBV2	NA	TGTGCCAGCAGTGAAAGGGGCTCTGGAAACACCATATATTTT	CASSERGSGNTIYF
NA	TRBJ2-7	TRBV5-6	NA	TGTGCCAGCAGCGTGGACAGTGCCTACGAGCAGTACTTC	CASSVDSAYEQYF
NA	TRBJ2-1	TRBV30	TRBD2	TGTGCCCGTAGCGGGGCCTACTACAATGAGCAGTTCTTC	CARSGAYYNEQFF
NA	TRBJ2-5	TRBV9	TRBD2	TGTGCCAGCAGCGTAGGGACTAGCGGCCAAGAGACCCAGTACTTC	CASSVGTSGQETQYF
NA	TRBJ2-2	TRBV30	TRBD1	TGTGCCTGGGACAGGGTCACCACCGGGGAGCTGTTTTTT	CAWDRVTTGELFF
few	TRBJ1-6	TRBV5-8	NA	TGTGCCAGCAGCTTGGGACAGAATAATTCACCCCTCCACTTT	CASSLGQNNSPLHF
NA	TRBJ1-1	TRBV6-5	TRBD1	TGTGCCAGCAGGATAACAGGGGCGATGAACACTGAAGCTTTCTTT	CASRITGAMNTEAFF
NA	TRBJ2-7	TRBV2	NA	TGTGCCAGCGGGCATGCGAGAGAAACCTACGAGCAGTACTTC	CASGHARETYEQYF
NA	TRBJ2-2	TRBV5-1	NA	TGCGCCAGCAGCTTGGTTAGCGGAGCGAACACCGGGGAGCTGTTTTTT	CASSLVSGANTGELFF
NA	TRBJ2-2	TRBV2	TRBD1	TGTGCCAGCAGTGAAATTCCCGGGACAGGGTTCCCCGGGGAGCTGTTTTTT	CASSEIPGTGFPGELFF
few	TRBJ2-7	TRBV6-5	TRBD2	TGTGCCAGCAGTCTAGGGACTAGCGGGGACTACGAGCAGTACTTC	CASSLGTSGDYEQYF
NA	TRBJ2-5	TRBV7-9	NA	TGTGCCAGCAGTCCCTGGGGGGACCAAGAGACCCAGTACTTC	CASSPWGDQETQYF
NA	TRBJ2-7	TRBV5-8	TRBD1	TGTGCCAGCAGCTTGGTTATCGACAGGGGGCTCGGGGAGCAGTACTTC	CASSLVIDRGLGEQYF
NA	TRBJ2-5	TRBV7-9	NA	TGTGCCAGCAGCCGGGGTCAGGCGCAAGAGACCCAGTACTTC	CASSRGQAQETQYF
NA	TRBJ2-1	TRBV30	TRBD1	TGTGCCTGGAATCTCCAGGGGGACGATGAGCAGTTCTTC	CAWNLQGDDEQFF
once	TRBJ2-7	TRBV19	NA	TGTGCCAGTAGTATAACAGGGTTGAACGAGCAGTACTTC	CASSITGLNEQYF
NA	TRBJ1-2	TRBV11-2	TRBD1	TGTGCCAGCAGCATTGGGGGACAGATCTATGGCTACACCTTC	CASSIGGQIYGYTF
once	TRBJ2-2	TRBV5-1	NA	TGCGCCAGCAGCCCCACTTCCGGGGAGCTGTTTTTT	CASSPTSGELFF
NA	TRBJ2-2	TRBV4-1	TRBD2	TGCGCCAGCAGCCAAGATCCGACTAGCGGGGGAAACACCGGGGAGCTGTTTTTT	CASSQDPTSGGNTGELFF
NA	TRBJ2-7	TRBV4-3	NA	TGCGCCAGCAGCCAAGTGGGCCAGGGGCCCCCCTACGAGCAGTACTTC	CASSQVGQGPPYEQYF
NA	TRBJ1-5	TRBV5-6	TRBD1	TGTGCCAGCAGCGTTGGGACAGGTAGCAATCAGCCCCAGCATTTT	CASSVGTGSNQPQHF
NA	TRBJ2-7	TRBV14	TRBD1	TGTGCCAGCAGCCTCGGGACAGGGTCCTACGAGCAGTACTTC	CASSLGTGSYEQYF
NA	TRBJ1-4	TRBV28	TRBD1	TGTGCCAGCAGTCCGCGGGACAGGGGTAATGAAAAACTGTTTTTT	CASSPRDRGNEKLFF
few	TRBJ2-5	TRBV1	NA	TGCACCAGCAGCCCCTCCGGGCTAGCCGGGGAGACCCAGTACTTC	CTSSPSGLAGETQYF
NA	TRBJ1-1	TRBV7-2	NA	TGTGCCAGCAGCTCCCCGGTGAACACTGAAGCTTTCTTT	CASSSPVNTEAFF
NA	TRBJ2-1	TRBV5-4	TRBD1	TGTGCCAGCAGACCGGGACAGGGGGCTATTGAGCAGTTCTTC	CASRPGQGAIEQFF
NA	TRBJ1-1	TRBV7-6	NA	TGTGCCAGCAGCTTGCCAACAGGGATGAGTGAAGCTTTCTTT	CASSLPTGMSEAFF
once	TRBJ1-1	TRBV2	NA	TGTGCCAGCAGTAGGGACGGGGGGAAGGACACTGAAGCTTTCTTT	CASSRDGGKDTEAFF
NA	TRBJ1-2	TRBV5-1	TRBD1	TGCGCCAGCAGCCCCAGGGGACAGGGTGAAGTCGGTAACTATGGCTACACCTTC	CASSPRGQGEVGNYGYTF
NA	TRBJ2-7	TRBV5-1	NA	TGCGCCAGCAGCTTGAGTCCTTACGCTCTACGCGAGCAGTACTTC	CASSLSPYALREQYF
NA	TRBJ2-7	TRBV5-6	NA	TGTGCCAGCAGTTTAACCTACGAGCAGTACTTC	CASSLTYEQYF
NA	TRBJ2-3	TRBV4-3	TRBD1	TGCGCCAGCAGCCAAGTGGGCGGACAGGGTCGGGATACGCAGTATTTT	CASSQVGGQGRDTQYF
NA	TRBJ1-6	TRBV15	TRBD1	TGTGCCACCAGCAGAAGACCGGGACAGACCTATAATTCACCCCTCCACTTT	CATSRRPGQTYNSPLHF